This TCR beta chain was profiled in a study of blood T cell repertoires in COVID-19. The CDR3 runs to 16 residues. Trimming took 2 bases from V and 2 from J; bases not matched to a gene: 5. CDR1 and CDR2 (germline): SGHRS, YFSETQ. Repertoires were generated with immunoSEQ multiplex PCR, while TCRdb's copy carries only in-frame clones and drops some. The sample contains 310,000 or so clones, around 90% of which appear only once. Sequenced input: peripheral blood. The TCR sequence derives from a young man with COVID-19, enrolled during active disease. The chain links TRBV5-1 to TRBJ2-3; TRBD2 matches 10 bases. CDR3 amino acids: CASSLLAGPPTDTQYF. In DNA, the CDR3 is TGCGCCAGCAGCTTACTAGCGGGACCCCCCACAGATACGCAGTATTTT.